The rows below give T cell receptor beta chains drawn from one sample of a study of shared clonotypes between healthy human individuals. TCRdb's copy holds only in-frame clones and misses some; the assay was immunoSEQ multiplex PCR. The sample shows about 2 million clones, 90% to 95% of them seen only once. What was sequenced was naive CD4+ T cells sorted from blood. The receptors were sampled from a man in his late teens or twenties in good health. CDR3s include the opening cysteine and the closing phenylalanine or tryptophan. Each record gives: clone size, V gene, D gene, J gene, CDR3 DNA, CDR3 protein. A D gene is named only where the DNA matches it firmly. Clone size, where shown, is once, few, many, or a class for clones that have expanded.

>NA|TRBV10-1|TRBD1|TRBJ2-7
TGCGCCAGCAGTGGACAGGGTGAGTCCTACGAGCAGTACTTC
CASSGQGESYEQYF
>once|TRBV6-5|TRBD1|TRBJ1-2
TGTGCCAGCAGTCCGGGACAGGGCAGGGGCTACACCTTC
CASSPGQGRGYTF
>NA|TRBV28|TRBD1|TRBJ1-1
TGTGCCAGCAGCTATGGACAGGGGGGAGCTTTCTTT
CASSYGQGGAFF
>NA|TRBV5-6|NA|TRBJ2-5
TGTGCCAGCAGCTTGGCTACCCCTATAACCCAGTACTTC
CASSLATPITQYF
>NA|TRBV9|TRBD1|TRBJ2-2
TGTGCCAGCAGCGTAACTCAGGGGGCGAGGAACACCGGGGAGCTGTTTTTT
CASSVTQGARNTGELFF
>NA|TRBV28|TRBD1|TRBJ1-5
TGTGCCAGCAGCGACAGGGGGAATCAGCCCCAGCATTTT
CASSDRGNQPQHF
>NA|TRBV19|NA|TRBJ2-5
TGTGCCAGTAGGGCCCAGGGAGCGGGCCAAGAGACCCAGTACTTC
CASRAQGAGQETQYF
>NA|TRBV5-1|NA|TRBJ1-3
TGCGCCAGCAGACCTGGATCCAGCTCTGGAAACACCATATATTTT
CASRPGSSSGNTIYF
>NA|TRBV2|NA|TRBJ1-3
TGTGCCAGCAGTGAATCGGCCGACTCTGGAAACACCATATATTTT
CASSESADSGNTIYF
>NA|TRBV9|TRBD2|TRBJ2-3
TGTGCCAGCAGCCCTCGAGGGGGACTAGCGACAGATACGCAGTATTTT
CASSPRGGLATDTQYF
>NA|TRBV6-1|TRBD1|TRBJ2-7
TGTGCCAGTATAATAGACAGGGCTTCCTACGAGCAGTACTTC
CASIIDRASYEQYF
>NA|TRBV10-3|TRBD2|TRBJ2-2
TGTGCCATCACCCCGGGACTAGCGAACACCGGGGAGCTGTTTTTT
CAITPGLANTGELFF
>NA|TRBV5-4|TRBD1|TRBJ1-2
TGTGCCAGCAGCCGGACAGGGGGCAGTCCCAACTATGGCTACACCTTC
CASSRTGGSPNYGYTF
>NA|TRBV25-1|TRBD1|TRBJ2-7
TGTGCCAGTCGCTATGGACAGGGCTACGAGCAGTACTTC
CASRYGQGYEQYF
>NA|TRBV5-6|NA|TRBJ1-1
TGTGCCAGCAGAACCGGGTTCAACACTGAAGCTTTCTTT
CASRTGFNTEAFF
>once|TRBV9|NA|TRBJ1-6
TGTGCCAGCAGCCTAGGCACGAGGACAGCGAATAATTCACCCCTCCACTTT
CASSLGTRTANNSPLHF
>NA|TRBV9|TRBD2|TRBJ2-2
TGTGCCAGCAGCACAGCGGGGGGGCCCACCGGGGAGCTGTTTTTT
CASSTAGGPTGELFF
>NA|TRBV5-1|TRBD2|TRBJ2-1
TGCGCCAGCAGCGCCTTCGGCCCGACTAGCGGGAGCTCCTACAATGAGCAGTTCTTC
CASSAFGPTSGSSYNEQFF
>NA|TRBV5-5|NA|TRBJ2-1
TGTGCCAGCAGAAAGGACTTAGGGACACTATACAATGAGCAGTTCTTC
CASRKDLGTLYNEQFF
>NA|TRBV27|NA|TRBJ2-1
TGTGCCAGCAGTTTAGAGGGTTCAGGTGAGCAGTTCTTC
CASSLEGSGEQFF
>NA|TRBV5-1|NA|TRBJ2-2
TGCGCCAGCAGCTTGGAAACAGCGAAAACCGGGGAGCTGTTTTTT
CASSLETAKTGELFF
>NA|TRBV9|NA|TRBJ1-2
TGTGCCAGCAGCGCGAACCGCCGTGGCTACACCTTC
CASSANRRGYTF
>NA|TRBV2|NA|TRBJ1-1
TGTGCCAGCAGTGAGGGCCGGGTCCGGAACACTGAAGCTTTCTTT
CASSEGRVRNTEAFF
>NA|TRBV6-1|TRBD1|TRBJ1-2
TGTGCCAGCACCGACAGGGGTTGGGGCTACACCTTC
CASTDRGWGYTF
>NA|TRBV2|TRBD1|TRBJ2-5
TGTGCCAGCCGGCGGATGCAGGGGGTTGTAGAGACCCAGTACTTC
CASRRMQGVVETQYF
>NA|TRBV6-5|TRBD1|TRBJ2-7
TGTGCCAGCAGTTACTCCTGGACAGGGGGCAACGAGCAGTACTTC
CASSYSWTGGNEQYF
>NA|TRBV27|TRBD1|TRBJ1-5
TGTGCCAGCAGTTTAGGGACAGGGCTCAATCAGCCCCAGCATTTT
CASSLGTGLNQPQHF
>once|TRBV28|TRBD1|TRBJ1-1
TGTGCCAGCACTTTGGGACAGGGGAACACTGAAGCTTTCTTT
CASTLGQGNTEAFF
>once|TRBV2|NA|TRBJ1-6
TGTGCCAGCAGTGAAGCGATTATATGGGGTGGCTCCTATAATTCACCCCTCCACTTT
CASSEAIIWGGSYNSPLHF
>NA|TRBV5-6|TRBD1|TRBJ2-7
TGTGCCAGCAGCACAAGGGACAGGGCCGCCTACGAGCAGTACTTC
CASSTRDRAAYEQYF
>NA|TRBV6-5|TRBD1|TRBJ2-7
TGTGCCAGCAGAAAAGGGACAGACCCCACCTACGAGCAGTACTTC
CASRKGTDPTYEQYF